Presented here are 21 T cell receptor beta chains from one specimen sequenced in a study of CD8+CD57+ T cells in acquired aplastic anemia. Genomic DNA, serving as template, underwent TCR beta VDJ and CDR3 profiling. TCRdb ran MiXCR on the reads and lists one entry per CDR3 protein. Here the sample spans about 190,000 distinct CDR3 sequences, 50% to 55% being singletons. Sequencing was done on a sample of sorted CD4+, CD8+, or CD8+CD57+ T cells (not recorded which) from PBMCs. These receptor sequences come from a human donor in good health, serving as a control.

The chain couples TRBV7-9 to TRBJ1-6, with D tentatively TRBD1 (5 bases). Between the trimmed V and J ends, which lost 6 bases and 12 bases, there was a span of 15 bases. The CDR3 contains 13 residues. Germline CDR1 and CDR2: SEHNR and FQNEAQ (reference sequence). The chain's CDR3 is CASSLDSLGPLHF. CDR3 DNA sequence: TGTGCCAGCAGTCTCGACAGCCTGGGACCCCTCCACTTT.

Here the CDR3 DNA reads TGCAGTGCTAGAGATAGCGGGCATGAGCAGTTCTTC. Encoded protein: CSARDSGHEQFF. This chain connects TRBV20-1 to TRBJ2-1; 7 nucleotides line up with TRBD2. Per germline, CDR1 DFQATT and CDR2 SNEGSKA (reference sequence). With 0 bases clipped from V and 8 bases from J, the junction kept 1 base outside the gene matches. The CDR3 totals 12 residues.

The rearrangement uses TRBV30 and TRBJ1-1; 7 nucleotides align to TRBD1. Germline V gene lookup returns CDR1 GTSNPN and CDR2 SVGIG (reference sequence). This CDR3 has 13 residues. V shed 5 bases and J 1 base; nucleotides not matched to a gene: 4. The CDR3 coding sequence is TGTGCCTGGGACAGGGCCCAGAACACTGAAGCTTTCTTT. This codes for CAWDRAQNTEAFF.

This clonotype was counted ten times or more. The chain recombines TRBV3-1 with TRBJ2-1; no firm D call. CDR1 and CDR2 (germline): LGHDT, YNNKEL (reference sequence). CDR3 length equals 15 residues. V lost 3 bases and J 0 bases, leaving 9 bases between the germline ends. The CDR3 region is CASSQSATSYNEQFF. CDR3 DNA sequence: TGTGCCAGCAGCCAGTCGGCGACCTCCTACAATGAGCAGTTCTTC.

This clonotype showed up many times. This rearrangement joins TRBV20-1 to TRBJ2-3; perhaps TRBD1 as D (6 bases). The germline gives CDR1 DFQATT, CDR2 SNEGSKA (reference sequence). With 6 bases removed from V and 2 bases from J, the gap between germline ends came to 33 bases. The length of the CDR3 is 20 residues. The DNA for the CDR3 is TGCAGTGCGCTATCGATCTACCGGACAGAAACGGATCTCCCCACAGATACGCAGTATTTT. Its translation: CSALSIYRTETDLPTDTQYF.

V and J are TRBV6-1 and TRBJ2-2, with TRBD1 matching 9 bases. Per the germline V gene, CDR1 is MNHNS and CDR2 is SASEGT. Losses at the gene ends were 7 bases for V and 6 bases for J; bases not matched to a gene: 18. The CDR3 totals 18 residues. CDR3 region: CASTSDRGVIWKAGELFF. CDR3 DNA sequence: TGTGCCAGCACATCGGACAGGGGAGTAATCTGGAAGGCCGGGGAGCTGTTTTTT.

The count of this clonotype is one. The chain carries TRBV2 and TRBJ2-5; 7 bases agree with TRBD2. The CDR3 has 13 residues. Germline CDR1 SNHLY, CDR2 FYNNEI. With V trimmed by 5 bases and J by 13 bases, 13 bases remained unmatched. The CDR3 sequence: CASSTLGGSGWYF. The CDR3, as DNA: TGTGCCAGCAGTACCTTGGGGGGGTCCGGGTGGTACTTC.

This rearrangement joins TRBV7-3 to TRBJ2-7, with D unresolved. Germline V gene lookup returns CDR1 SGHTA and CDR2 FQGTGA. The CDR3 has 15 amino acids. Between the trimmed V and J ends, which lost 6 bases and 1 base, there was a span of 16 bases. CDR3 in amino acids: CASSPDGAKSYEQYF. In nucleotides, the CDR3 is TGTGCCAGCAGTCCCGACGGAGCCAAATCCTACGAGCAGTACTTC.

The chain links TRBV30 to TRBJ2-3; weak D call: TRBD1 (5 bases). V lost 5 bases to trimming and J lost 6 bases, with 12 bases between them. CDR1 and CDR2 from the germline V gene are GTSNPN and SVGIG (reference sequence). This CDR3 has 12 amino acids. CDR3 sequence reads: CAWGAFADTQYF. DNA for the CDR3: TGTGCCTGGGGGGCATTTGCGGATACGCAGTATTTT. The full variable domain, completed using reference TRBV30 and TRBJ2-3, is SQTIHQWPATLVQPVGSPLSLECTVEGTSNPNLYWYRQAAGRGLQLLFYSVGIGQISSEVPQNLSASRPQDRQFILSSKKLLLSDSGFYLCAWGAFADTQYFGPGTRLTVL.

The chain has TRBV20-1 and TRBJ1-2; no reliable D call. The V gene's germline CDR1 is DFQATT and CDR2 SNEGSKA (reference sequence). The V gene lost 6 bases and the J gene lost 0 bases, with 11 bases spanning the gap. The CDR3 is 13 amino acids. CDR3 in DNA: TGCAGTGCCAGCGTAAACCCTAACTATGGCTACACCTTC. Translating it yields CSASVNPNYGYTF.

In this sample, this clonotype turned up once. The chain carries TRBV20-1 and TRBJ2-7; 8 bases match TRBD2. The germline CDR1 and CDR2 sequences are DFQATT and SNEGSKA (reference sequence). V shed 4 bases, J shed 1 base, and the junction held 3 bases outside the gene matches. The CDR3 runs to 13 residues. Here the CDR3 reads CSATAGDSYEQYF. CDR3 in DNA: TGCAGTGCTACAGCGGGGGATTCCTACGAGCAGTACTTC.

This clonotype was recorded at least ten times. This sequence joins TRBV18 and TRBJ2-7; D call uncertain. V lost 0 bases, J lost 3 bases, and 3 bases lay in between. Germline V gene sequence: CDR1 KGHSH, CDR2 LQKENI. The CDR3 has 12 residues. The DNA of the CDR3 is TGTGCCAGCTCACCACCGGGCTACGAGCAGTACTTC. This sequence encodes CASSPPGYEQYF.

This sequence joins TRBV19 and TRBJ1-2; 7 nucleotides match TRBD1. Germline V gene data show CDR1 as LNHDA and CDR2 as SQIVND (reference sequence). This CDR3 is built from 14 residues. With 7 bases clipped from V and 4 bases from J, the junction kept 9 bases outside the gene matches. The CDR3 nucleotides are TGTGCCAGTACCCCCCAACAGGGGTTCTATGGCTACACCTTC. As protein: CASTPQQGFYGYTF.

V usage is TRBV25-1 and J usage is TRBJ2-7; 10 bases align to TRBD2. Germline loops: CDR1 MGHDK, CDR2 SYGVNS. The V segment lost 3 bases and the J segment 7 bases; nucleotides outside the gene matches: 3. This CDR3 comprises 13 residues. The CDR3 here is CASSEWTSGEQYV. CDR3 DNA: TGTGCCAGCAGTGAGTGGACTAGCGGTGAGCAGTACGTC.

The V gene is TRBV7-3, the J gene TRBJ2-7, with 9 bases lining up with TRBD2. Germline CDR1 is SGHTA and CDR2 is FQGTGA. J gave up 3 bases and V 5 bases, and 11 bases lay outside the gene matches. The CDR3 runs 16 residues. For the CDR3, the DNA is TGTGCCAGCAGCCCCAGCGGGGGGTTCGGGGACTACGAGCAGTACTTC. This codes for CASSPSGGFGDYEQYF.

V and J are TRBV19 and TRBJ2-7; D ambiguous. The CDR3 spans 12 residues. Trimming removed 3 bases from V and 9 bases from J, with 12 bases in between. Germline CDR1 reads LNHDA; CDR2 reads SQIVND (reference sequence). CDR3 loop: CASSIINGWQYF. The CDR3 DNA reads as TGTGCCAGTAGTATTATTAACGGGTGGCAGTACTTC.

The V gene is TRBV10-3, the J gene TRBJ2-5, with D possibly TRBD1 on 6 matching bases. Trimming removed 7 bases at V and 8 bases at J, with 17 bases between. Germline CDR1 reads ENHRY; CDR2 reads SYGVKD. CDR3 length equals 13 residues. The CDR3 DNA reads TGTGCCATCAATGGGGGCGCCCTTGGAACCCAGTACTTC. This codes for CAINGGALGTQYF.

The chain combines TRBV19 with TRBJ2-3; 9 bases agree with TRBD2. This CDR3 is built from 16 residues. CDR1 is LNHDA, CDR2 SQIVND, per germline (reference sequence). The V segment lost 4 bases and the J segment 1 base; nucleotides outside the gene matches: 6. The CDR3 DNA reads TGTGCCAGTAGTACCCTCATAGCGGGGGGCACAGATACGCAGTATTTT. It is translated as CASSTLIAGGTDTQYF. Using reference TRBV19 and TRBJ2-3 for the parts outside the CDR3, the full variable domain is DGGITQSPKYLFRKEGQNVTLSCEQNLNHDAMYWYRQDPGQGLRLIYYSQIVNDFQKGDIAEGYSVSREKKESFPLTVTSAQKNPTAFYLCASSTLIAGGTDTQYFGPGTRLTVL.

This clonotype was detected ten times or more. This chain uses TRBV20-1 with TRBJ1-3; 8 bases are shared with TRBD1. V was clipped by 3 bases and J by 0 bases; unmatched bases: 10. Germline V CDR1 and CDR2: DFQATT, SNEGSKA (reference sequence). This CDR3 has 17 residues. The DNA for the CDR3 is TGCAGTGCTAGGCGGGCAGGGGGCCTTCCCTCTGGAAACACCATATATTTT. This codes for CSARRAGGLPSGNTIYF.

The table lists this clonotype with many counts. V is TRBV7-2 and J is TRBJ2-1; D is unresolved. Germline CDR1 and CDR2: SGHTA and FQGNSA. Trimming stripped 6 bases from V and 4 bases from J, with 13 bases between. The CDR3 has 14 residues. The CDR3 reads CASSPQTGYNEQFF. The DNA of the CDR3 is TGTGCCAGCAGTCCCCAGACTGGTTACAATGAGCAGTTCTTC.

This clonotype was seen repeatedly, ten times or more. The genes are TRBV28 and TRBJ2-7, with a tentative D call TRBD1 (6 bases). V lost 6 bases and J lost 5, with 14 bases in between. CDR1 is MDHEN and CDR2 is SYDVKM in the germline V gene. The CDR3 loop spans 13 amino acids. The CDR3 DNA reads TGTGCCAGCAGGCAGGACAGTCAAAACGAGCAGTACTTC. It codes for CASRQDSQNEQYF.